This paragraph covers one T cell receptor beta chain sequence. CDR3 length equals 17 residues. The V end lost 0 bases, the J end lost 0 bases, and 9 bases lay between the germline ends. CDR1 and CDR2 (germline): LNHNV, YYDKDF (reference sequence). TCRdb used MiXCR to reprocess the 5' RACE reads, holding one entry per CDR3 protein. Of more than 1.5 million distinct CDR3 sequences listed, 25% to 35% are singletons. The data derive from a study of identical twins. The genes are TRBV15 and TRBJ2-6; D perhaps matches TRBD2 (5 bases). Sequenced input: cord blood. The source of this sequence is a newborn girl in good health. Here the CDR3 reads CATSREEALSGANVLTF. CDR3 coding DNA: TGTGCCACCAGCAGAGAGGAGGCCCTCTCTGGGGCCAACGTCCTGACTTTC.